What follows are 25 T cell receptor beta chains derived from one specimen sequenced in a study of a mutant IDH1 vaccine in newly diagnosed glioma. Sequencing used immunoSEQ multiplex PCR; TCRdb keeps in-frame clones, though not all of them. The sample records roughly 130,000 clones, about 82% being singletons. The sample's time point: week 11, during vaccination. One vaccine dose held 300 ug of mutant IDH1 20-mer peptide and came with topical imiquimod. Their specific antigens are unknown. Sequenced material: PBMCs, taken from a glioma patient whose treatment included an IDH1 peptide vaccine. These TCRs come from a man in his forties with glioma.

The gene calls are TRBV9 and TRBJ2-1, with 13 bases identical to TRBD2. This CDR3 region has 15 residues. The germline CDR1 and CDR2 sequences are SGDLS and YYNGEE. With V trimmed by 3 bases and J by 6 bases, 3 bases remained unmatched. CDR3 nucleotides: TGTGCCAGCAGCGGACTAGCGGGAGGTGGCAATGAGCAGTTCTTC. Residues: CASSGLAGGGNEQFF. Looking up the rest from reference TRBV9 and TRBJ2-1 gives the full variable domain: DSGVTQTPKHLITATGQRVTLRCSPRSGDLSVYWYQQSLDQGLQFLIQYYNGEERAKGNILERFSAQQFPDLHSELNLSSLELGDSALYFCASSGLAGGGNEQFFGPGTRLTVL.

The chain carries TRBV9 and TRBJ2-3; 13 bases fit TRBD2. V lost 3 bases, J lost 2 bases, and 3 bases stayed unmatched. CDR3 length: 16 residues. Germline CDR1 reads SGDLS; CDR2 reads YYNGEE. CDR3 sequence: CASSGLAGGNTDTQYF. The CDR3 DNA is TGTGCCAGCAGCGGACTAGCGGGGGGAAACACAGATACGCAGTATTTT.

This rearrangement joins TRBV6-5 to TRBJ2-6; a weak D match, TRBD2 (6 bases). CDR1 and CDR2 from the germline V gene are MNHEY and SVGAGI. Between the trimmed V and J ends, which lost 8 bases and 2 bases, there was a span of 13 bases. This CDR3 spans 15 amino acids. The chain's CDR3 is CASGAGGAGANVLTF. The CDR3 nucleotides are TGTGCCAGCGGCGCCGGGGGAGCTGGGGCCAACGTCCTGACTTTC.

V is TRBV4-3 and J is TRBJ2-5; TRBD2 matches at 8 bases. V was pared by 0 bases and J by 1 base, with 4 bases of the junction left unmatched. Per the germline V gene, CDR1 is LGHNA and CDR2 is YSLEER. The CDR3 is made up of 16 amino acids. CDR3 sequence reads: CASSQDGAGAQETQYF. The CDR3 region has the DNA TGCGCCAGCAGCCAAGATGGAGCGGGAGCCCAAGAGACCCAGTACTTC.

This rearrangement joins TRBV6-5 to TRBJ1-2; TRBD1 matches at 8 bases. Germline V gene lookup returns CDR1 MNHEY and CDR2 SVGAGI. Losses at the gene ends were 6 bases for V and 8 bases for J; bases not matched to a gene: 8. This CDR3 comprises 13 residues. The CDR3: CASRYRDRTGYTF. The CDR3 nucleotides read TGTGCCAGCAGGTACCGGGACAGGACGGGCTACACCTTC.

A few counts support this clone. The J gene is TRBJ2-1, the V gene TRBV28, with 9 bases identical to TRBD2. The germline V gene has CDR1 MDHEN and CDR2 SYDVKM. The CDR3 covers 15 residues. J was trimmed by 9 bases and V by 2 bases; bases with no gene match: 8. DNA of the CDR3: TGTGCCAGCAGTTTAGCGGGAGGGCCTGGCAGTGAGCAGTTCTTC. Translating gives CASSLAGGPGSEQFF.

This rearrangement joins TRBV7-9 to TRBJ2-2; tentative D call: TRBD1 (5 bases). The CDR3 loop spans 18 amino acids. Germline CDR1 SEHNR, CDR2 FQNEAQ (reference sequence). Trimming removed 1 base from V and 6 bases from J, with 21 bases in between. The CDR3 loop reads CASSLGRGTGHLAGELFF. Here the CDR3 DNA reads TGTGCCAGCAGCTTAGGACGAGGAACTGGACACTTGGCCGGGGAGCTGTTTTTT.

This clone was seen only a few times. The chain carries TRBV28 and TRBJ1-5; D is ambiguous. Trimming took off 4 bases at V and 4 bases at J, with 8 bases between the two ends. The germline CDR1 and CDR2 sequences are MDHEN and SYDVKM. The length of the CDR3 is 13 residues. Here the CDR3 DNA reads TGTGCCAGCAGTTCGTCAGTAAATCAGCCCCAGCATTTT. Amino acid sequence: CASSSSVNQPQHF.

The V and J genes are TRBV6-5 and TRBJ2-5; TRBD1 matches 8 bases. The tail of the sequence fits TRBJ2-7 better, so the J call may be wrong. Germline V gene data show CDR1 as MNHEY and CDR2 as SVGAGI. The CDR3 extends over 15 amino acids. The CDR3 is CASTQGGQGSYEQYF. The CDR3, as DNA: TGTGCCAGCACCCAGGGTGGACAGGGCTCCTACGAGCAGTACTTC.

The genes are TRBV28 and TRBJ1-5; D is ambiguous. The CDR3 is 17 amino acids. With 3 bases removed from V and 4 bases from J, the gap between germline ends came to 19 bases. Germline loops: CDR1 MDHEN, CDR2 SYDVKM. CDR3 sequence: CASSFAVSRKVNQPQHF. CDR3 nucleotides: TGTGCCAGCAGTTTTGCGGTTAGCCGAAAAGTTAATCAGCCCCAGCATTTT.

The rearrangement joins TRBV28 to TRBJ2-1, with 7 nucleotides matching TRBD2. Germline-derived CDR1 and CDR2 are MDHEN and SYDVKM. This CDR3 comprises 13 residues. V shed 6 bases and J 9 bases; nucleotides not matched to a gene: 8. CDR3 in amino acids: CASRMTGGSEQFF. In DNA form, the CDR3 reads TGTGCCAGCAGAATGACTGGCGGGAGTGAGCAGTTCTTC.

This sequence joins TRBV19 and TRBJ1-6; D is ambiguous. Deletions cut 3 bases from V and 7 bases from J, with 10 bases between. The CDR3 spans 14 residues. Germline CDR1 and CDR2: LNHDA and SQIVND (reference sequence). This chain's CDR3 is CASSMGGWNSPLHF. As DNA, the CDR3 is TGTGCCAGTAGTATGGGAGGGTGGAATTCACCCCTCCACTTT.

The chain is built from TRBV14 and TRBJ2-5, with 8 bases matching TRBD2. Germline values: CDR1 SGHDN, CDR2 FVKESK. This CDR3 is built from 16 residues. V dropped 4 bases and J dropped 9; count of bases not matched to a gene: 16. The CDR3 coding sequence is TGTGCCAGCAGCCTCGGACTAGCTGGGGGCGAGGGGGCCCAGTACTTC. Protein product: CASSLGLAGGEGAQYF.

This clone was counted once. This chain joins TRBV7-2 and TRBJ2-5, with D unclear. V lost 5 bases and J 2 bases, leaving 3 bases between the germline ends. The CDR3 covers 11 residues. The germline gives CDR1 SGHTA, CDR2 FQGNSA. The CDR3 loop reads CASSQQETQYF. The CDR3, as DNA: TGTGCCAGCAGCCAACAAGAGACCCAGTACTTC.

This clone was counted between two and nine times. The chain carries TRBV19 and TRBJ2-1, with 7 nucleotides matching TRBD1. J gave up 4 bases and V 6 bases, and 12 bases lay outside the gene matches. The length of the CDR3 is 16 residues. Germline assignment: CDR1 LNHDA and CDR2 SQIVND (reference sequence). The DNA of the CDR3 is TGTGCCAGTAGGCAGACAGGGCACATACTTTACAATGAGCAGTTCTTC. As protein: CASRQTGHILYNEQFF.

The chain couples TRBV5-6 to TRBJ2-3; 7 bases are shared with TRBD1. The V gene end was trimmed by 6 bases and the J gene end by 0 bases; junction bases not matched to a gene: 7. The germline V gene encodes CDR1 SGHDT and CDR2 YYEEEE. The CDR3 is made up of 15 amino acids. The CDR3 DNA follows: TGTGCCAGCACCGAGACAGGGTATAGCACAGATACGCAGTATTTT. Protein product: CASTETGYSTDTQYF.

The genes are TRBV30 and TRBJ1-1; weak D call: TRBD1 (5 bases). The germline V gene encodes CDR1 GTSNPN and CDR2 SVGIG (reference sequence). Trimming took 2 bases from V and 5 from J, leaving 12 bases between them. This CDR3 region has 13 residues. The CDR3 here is CAWSTGGGTEAFF. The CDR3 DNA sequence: TGTGCCTGGAGTACCGGCGGGGGGACTGAAGCTTTCTTT.

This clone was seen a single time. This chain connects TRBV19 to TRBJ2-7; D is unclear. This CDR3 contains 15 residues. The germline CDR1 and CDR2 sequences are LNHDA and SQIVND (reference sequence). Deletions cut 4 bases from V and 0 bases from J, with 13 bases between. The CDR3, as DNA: TGTGCCAGTAGTAGTAACAGCGCGTCCTCCTACGAGCAGTACTTC. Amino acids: CASSSNSASSYEQYF.

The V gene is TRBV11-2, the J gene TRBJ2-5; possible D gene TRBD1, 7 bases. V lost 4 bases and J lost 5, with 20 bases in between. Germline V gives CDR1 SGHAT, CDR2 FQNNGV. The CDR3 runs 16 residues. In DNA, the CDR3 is TGTGCCAGCAGCTCCCGGGGTGGAGGGGGCAGTGAGACCCAGTACTTC. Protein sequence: CASSSRGGGGSETQYF. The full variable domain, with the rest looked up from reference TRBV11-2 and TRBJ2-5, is EAGVAQSPRYKIIEKRQSVAFWCNPISGHATLYWYQQILGQGPKLLIQFQNNGVVDDSQLPKDRFSAERLKGVDSTLKIQPAKLEDSAVYLCASSSRGGGGSETQYFGPGTRLLVL.

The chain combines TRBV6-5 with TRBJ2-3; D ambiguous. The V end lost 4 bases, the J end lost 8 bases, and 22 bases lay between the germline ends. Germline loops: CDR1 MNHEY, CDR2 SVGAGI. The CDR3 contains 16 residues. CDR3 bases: TGTGCCAGCAGTTTACGCCCACCTACATCGCAGGCTACGCAGTATTTT. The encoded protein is CASSLRPPTSQATQYF.

CDR3 nucleotides: TGTGCCAGCAGCTTGGCCATCGGGGGAACGGGCGAGACCCAGTACTTC. Amino acids: CASSLAIGGTGETQYF. The V gene is TRBV5-8, the J gene TRBJ2-5, with TRBD2 as a possible D gene (6 bases). There are 16 residues in the CDR3. Per the germline V gene, CDR1 is SGHTS and CDR2 is YDEGEE. Trimming took off 0 bases at V and 5 bases at J, with 17 bases between the two ends.

The CDR3 region is CASSLMTGVIQETQYF. Written as DNA, the CDR3 is TGTGCCAGCAGTCTAATGACAGGGGTAATTCAAGAGACCCAGTACTTC. The rearrangement joins TRBV28 to TRBJ2-5, with 8 bases that match TRBD1. After removal of 5 bases from V and 2 bases from J, the junction contained 10 bases not matched to a gene. The CDR3 runs to 16 residues. In germline, CDR1 is MDHEN, CDR2 SYDVKM.

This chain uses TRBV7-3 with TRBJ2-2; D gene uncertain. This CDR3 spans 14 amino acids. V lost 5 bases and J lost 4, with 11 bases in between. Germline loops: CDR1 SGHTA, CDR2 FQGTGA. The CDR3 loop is CASSVDTGTGELFF. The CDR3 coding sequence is TGTGCCAGCAGCGTAGATACGGGCACCGGGGAGCTGTTTTTT.

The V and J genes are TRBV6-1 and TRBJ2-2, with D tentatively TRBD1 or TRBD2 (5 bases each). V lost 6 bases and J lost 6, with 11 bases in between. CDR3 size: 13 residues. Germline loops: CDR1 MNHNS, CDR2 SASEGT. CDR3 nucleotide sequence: TGTGCCAGCAGATCGACGGGGCCCGGGGAGCTGTTTTTT. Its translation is CASRSTGPGELFF.

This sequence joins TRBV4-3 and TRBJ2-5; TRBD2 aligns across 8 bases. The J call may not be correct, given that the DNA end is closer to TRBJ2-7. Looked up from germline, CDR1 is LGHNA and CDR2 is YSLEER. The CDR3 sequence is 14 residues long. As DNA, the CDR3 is TGCGCCAGCAGCCCGGGGACTAGTGGGTACGAGCAGTACTTC. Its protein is CASSPGTSGYEQYF.